This T cell receptor (beta chain) was identified during a study of cytotoxic CD8 clonotypes in ibrutinib-treated CLL. Overall study: Response samples followed a median 12 months of treatment, range 6 to 36. Sample averages reached 255,043 productive templates and almost 95,000 productive rearrangements. Study findings and constraints: Public clonotypes were seen rarely and were contracted or stable on treatment. The times at which samples were taken varied between sustained-remission and progressing patients.

Of note for this clone: Its antigen is currently unknown.

Profiled with immunoSEQ multiplex PCR; TCRdb holds only in-frame clones, not every one. The table has 250,000 to 350,000 clones, less than 85% seen once. CDR3 length: 14 amino acids. Trimming cost V 7 bases and J 0 bases, with 12 bases left between them. CDR1 is SGHNT, CDR2 YENEEA, per germline. The input for sequencing was PBMCs, taken at disease progression, from a patient treated with ibrutinib. The chain recombines TRBV11-3 with TRBJ1-1; D is undetermined. The TCR comes from a human donor with chronic lymphocytic leukemia. This CDR3 reads CASKKSSMNTEAFF. The CDR3 DNA reads TGTGCCAGCAAAAAGTCCAGTATGAACACTGAAGCTTTCTTT. The entire variable domain, with the rest obtained from reference TRBV11-3 and TRBJ1-1, is as follows: EAGVVQSPRYKIIEKKQPVAFWCNPISGHNTLYWYLQNLGQGPELLIRYENEEAVDDSQLPKDRFSAERLKGVDSTLKIQPAELGDSAVYLCASKKSSMNTEAFFGQGTRLTVV.